The rows below give T cell receptor beta chains drawn from one sample of a study of control samples from healthy donors and cancer patients. Only in-frame clones appear in the TCRdb table, and some are missing; sequencing was by immunoSEQ multiplex PCR. The table lists fewer than 200,000 clones, over 80% of them singletons. Sequencing used blood. These receptors came from a man aged 18 to 29 in good health. The CDR3 runs from the conserved cysteine through the conserved F or W. The D gene is left open where the match is weak. Not every row has a clone size; where given, it reads once, few, many or a size class.

v_call	j_call	d_call	clone_size	cdr3_nt	cdr3_aa
TRBV2	TRBJ1-1	NA	NA	TGTGCCAGCAGTGTAAAACCGCCGGGGACTGAAGCTTTCTTT	CASSVKPPGTEAFF
TRBV6-4	TRBJ2-1	NA	NA	TGTGCCAGCAGTGTACACGGGGGAAGCTCCTACAATGAGCAGTTCTTC	CASSVHGGSSYNEQFF
TRBV14	TRBJ2-3	NA	NA	TGTGCCAGCAGCCAAGTATCGGGGTTCACAGATACGCAGTATTTT	CASSQVSGFTDTQYF
TRBV27	TRBJ2-4	NA	NA	TGTGCCAGCAGTCCAGGAAACAAAAACATTCAGTACTTC	CASSPGNKNIQYF
TRBV7-2	TRBJ2-7	NA	NA	TGTGCCAGCAGCTTAGGAGGTCAGGGCTACGAGCAGTACTTC	CASSLGGQGYEQYF
TRBV6-1	TRBJ2-7	TRBD1	NA	TGTGCCAGCAGTGAATATGGGGACAGCTCCTACGAGCAGTACTTC	CASSEYGDSSYEQYF
TRBV11-2	TRBJ1-5	TRBD1	NA	TGTGCCAGCAGCGCGGGACAGGGTACGCACAATCAGCCCCAGCATTTT	CASSAGQGTHNQPQHF
TRBV24-1	TRBJ2-2	NA	NA	TGTGCCACCAGTGATTTAGGGGGGCTAACGGCGAACACCGGGGAGCTGTTTTTT	CATSDLGGLTANTGELFF
TRBV9	TRBJ1-2	NA	NA	TGTGCCAGCAGCGTAGGTTCGAGCGCTGGCTACACCTTC	CASSVGSSAGYTF
TRBV6-1	TRBJ2-5	NA	NA	TGTGCCAGCAGTGATTGGACAGCCGGGGAGACCCAGTACTTC	CASSDWTAGETQYF
TRBV5-5	TRBJ2-3	NA	NA	TGTGCCAGCAGCATCCGACAGAATAGGGGTCTATGGGATACGCAGTATTTT	CASSIRQNRGLWDTQYF
TRBV6-5	TRBJ1-2	NA	once	TGTGCCAGCAGCCGCCCCGGAGCGTACTATGGCTACACCTTC	CASSRPGAYYGYTF
TRBV3-1/TRBV3-2	TRBJ1-1	NA	NA	TGTGCCAGCAGCCAAGCGCAGAGGATTGAAGCTTTCTTT	CASSQAQRIEAFF
TRBV25-1	TRBJ1-1	TRBD1	NA	TGTGCCAGCAGGGTCGGGACAGACACTGAAGCTTTCTTT	CASRVGTDTEAFF
TRBV6-5	TRBJ2-7	NA	NA	TGTGCCAGCAGCAGGGACTCCAACTCCTACGAGCAGTACTTC	CASSRDSNSYEQYF
TRBV6-5	TRBJ2-1	TRBD1	NA	TGTGCCAGCAGGACTACGACAGGGGAGCAGTTCTTC	CASRTTTGEQFF
TRBV30	TRBJ1-3	NA	NA	TGTGCCTGGACCCGGAGGGGGGTTGGAAACACCATATATTTT	CAWTRRGVGNTIYF
TRBV5-4	TRBJ2-3	TRBD2	NA	TGTGCCAGCAGCTCTAAGACTAGCGGGGGAACAGATACGCAGTATTTT	CASSSKTSGGTDTQYF
TRBV5-1	TRBJ2-5	NA	NA	TGCGCCAGCAGCTGGGGGACCCAGGGGGGAGAGACCCAGTACTTC	CASSWGTQGGETQYF
TRBV9	TRBJ1-6	NA	NA	TGTGCCAGCAGCGGCAGTTCGATGCCAGACTCACCCCTCCACTTT	CASSGSSMPDSPLHF
TRBV19	TRBJ2-2	NA	once	TGTGCCTCCACCACGGGACATAACACCGGGGAGCTGTTTTTT	CASTTGHNTGELFF
TRBV6-6	TRBJ1-6	TRBD1	NA	TGTGCCAGCAGTACAAGACAGGGGCTATATTCACCCCTCCACTTT	CASSTRQGLYSPLHF
TRBV30	TRBJ1-1	NA	NA	TGTGCCTGGAGTGCAGGTCTCGGCACTGAAGCTTTCTTT	CAWSAGLGTEAFF
TRBV7-6	TRBJ2-2	NA	once	TGTGCCAGCAGCTTAGATTGGGGAACCGGGGAGCTGTTTTTT	CASSLDWGTGELFF
TRBV30	TRBJ1-1	NA	NA	TGTGCCTGGAGTGTACAACAGAACACTGAAGCTTTCTTT	CAWSVQQNTEAFF
TRBV5-4	TRBJ1-2	NA	NA	TGTGCCAGCAGCTCGAGTTGGAACTATGGCTACACCTTC	CASSSSWNYGYTF
TRBV5-4	TRBJ2-1	TRBD1	NA	TGTGCCAGCAGCTTGTTCACAGGGGTAAATGAGCAGTTCTTC	CASSLFTGVNEQFF
TRBV5-4	TRBJ1-2	NA	NA	TGTGCCAGCGGAGTCGCACAGGTGCCGAATAATAACTATGGCTACACCTTC	CASGVAQVPNNNYGYTF